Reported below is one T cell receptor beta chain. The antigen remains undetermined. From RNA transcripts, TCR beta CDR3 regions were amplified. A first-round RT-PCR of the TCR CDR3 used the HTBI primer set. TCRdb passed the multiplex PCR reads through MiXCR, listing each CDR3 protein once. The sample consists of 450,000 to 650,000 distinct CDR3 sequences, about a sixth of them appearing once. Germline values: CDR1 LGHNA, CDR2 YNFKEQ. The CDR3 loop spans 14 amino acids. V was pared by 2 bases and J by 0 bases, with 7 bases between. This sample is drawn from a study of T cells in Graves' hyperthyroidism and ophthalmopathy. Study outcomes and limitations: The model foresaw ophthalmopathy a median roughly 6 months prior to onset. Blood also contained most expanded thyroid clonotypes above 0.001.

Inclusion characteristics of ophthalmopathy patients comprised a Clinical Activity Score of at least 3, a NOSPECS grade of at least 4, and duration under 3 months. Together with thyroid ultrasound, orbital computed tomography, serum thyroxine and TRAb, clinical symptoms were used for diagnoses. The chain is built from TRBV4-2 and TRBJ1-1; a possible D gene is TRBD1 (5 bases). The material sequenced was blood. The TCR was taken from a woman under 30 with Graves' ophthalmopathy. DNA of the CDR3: TGTGCCAGCAGCCAACAGGGTGTGAACACTGAAGCTTTCTTT. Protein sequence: CASSQQGVNTEAFF.